The present T cell receptor (beta chain) was sequenced within a study of blood T cell repertoires in COVID-19. This CDR3 is built from 18 residues. V lost 1 base to trimming and J lost 3 bases, with 23 bases between them. Germline V gene lookup returns CDR1 SGHRS and CDR2 YFSETQ. The method was immunoSEQ multiplex PCR; TCRdb's version includes in-frame clones alone and lacks a portion of them. The sample shows roughly 130,000 clones, roughly 84% of them seen only once. This clone came up once. Sequencing input: peripheral blood. The chain carries TRBV5-1 and TRBJ2-7; tentative D call: TRBD1 (6 bases). This TCR derives from a woman aged 25-40 years who had recovered from COVID-19. In DNA, the CDR3 is TGCGCCAGCAGCTTGAGGTCGCACAGGGATGCGGCGGTCTACGAGCAGTACTTC. Its translation: CASSLRSHRDAAVYEQYF. Combining the CDR3 with reference TRBV5-1 and TRBJ2-7 gives the whole variable domain KAGVTQTPRYLIKTRGQQVTLSCSPISGHRSVSWYQQTPGQGLQFLFEYFSETQRNKGNFPGRFSGRQFSNSRSEMNVSTLELGDSALYLCASSLRSHRDAAVYEQYFGPGTRLTVT.